The rows below give T cell receptor beta chains drawn from one sample of a study of T cell responses to AZD1222 COVID-19 vaccine. Produced via immunoSEQ multiplex PCR; TCRdb's table is partial and in-frame only. The top ten hold roughly 6% of the sample, which has tens of thousands of clones, around 84% seen once. The sample consisted of peripheral blood, taken 28 days after the second AZD1222 dose. Receptors originate from an adult who received the AZD1222 COVID-19 vaccine. The CDR3 runs from the conserved cysteine through the conserved F or W.

V	J	CDR3
TRBV24-1	TRBJ2-7	CATSDFGVDEQYF
TRBV11-3	TRBJ1-3	CASRQGPGRTIYF
TRBV5-6	TRBJ1-2	CASSFGDSREGNYGYTF
TRBV2	TRBJ1-1	CASKFVEVGTEAFF
TRBV24-1	TRBJ2-7	CATSDPNYEQYF
TRBV5-6	TRBJ2-3	CASSAPGLSTDTQYF
TRBV11-3	TRBJ2-3	CASSLSTDTQYF
TRBV15	TRBJ2-5	CATSPRDRGGGETQYF
TRBV15	TRBJ2-5	CATSSRNQETQYF
TRBV9	TRBJ2-1	CASSAPSSGISYNEQFF
TRBV27	TRBJ2-1	CASSPLGSYNEQFF
TRBV3-1/TRBV3-2	TRBJ1-3	CASSNGQADSGNTIYF
TRBV21-1	TRBJ2-3	CASLTSGGASPDTQYF
TRBV6-5	TRBJ2-1	CASSPRGYNEQFF
TRBV7-8	TRBJ1-5	CASSRRYNQPQHF
TRBV28	TRBJ1-1	CASSSTRNTEAFF